Listed below are T cell receptor beta chains from one sample, sequenced in a study of identical twins. TCRdb re-analysed the 5' RACE reads in MiXCR, keeping a single row per CDR3 protein. Among 1.5 million to 2 million distinct CDR3 sequences listed, about 31% were seen once. The source material was cord blood. All receptors come from a newborn girl in good health. The CDR3 runs from the conserved cysteine through the conserved F or W.

J | length | V | CDR3
TRBJ2-3 | 15 | TRBV28 | CASSAPERTGDTQYF
TRBJ2-5 | 15 | TRBV5-1 | CASSLEGGVRETQYF
TRBJ2-6 | 23 | TRBV12-3/TRBV12-4 | CASSLRPLYRDRGPAAGANVLTF
TRBJ1-2 | 15 | TRBV20-1 | CSARIRTGRMYGYTF
TRBJ2-5 | 16 | TRBV4-1 | CASSPGLAGTRKTQYF
TRBJ2-1 | 17 | TRBV6-1 | CASSEAQRDYSYNEQFF
TRBJ1-1 | 15 | TRBV27 | CASRVLGGTNTEAFF
TRBJ1-1 | 14 | TRBV24-1 | CATSAGTLNTEAFF
TRBJ1-6 | 15 | TRBV28 | CASSSGYHEASPLHF
TRBJ2-5 | 15 | TRBV5-1 | CASSLVSGSQETQYF
TRBJ2-7 | 19 | TRBV4-2 | CASSQVSGRTSGRGYEQYF
TRBJ1-1 | 14 | TRBV5-1 | CASSIVGGGTEAFF
TRBJ2-2 | 13 | TRBV14 | CASSQIISGELFF
TRBJ2-1 | 15 | TRBV4-2 | CASSQDASAGNEQFF
TRBJ2-3 | 20 | TRBV11-2 | CASSLYPSPSSAQSTDTQYF
TRBJ2-7 | 15 | TRBV2 | CASSEAWPDPYEQYF
TRBJ1-4 | 14 | TRBV5-8 | CASSLSLANEKLFF
TRBJ2-2 | 15 | TRBV5-1 | CASSSGTTHSGELFF
TRBJ2-2 | 18 | TRBV12-3/TRBV12-4 | CASSLFTSGSRNTGELFF
TRBJ2-7 | 19 | TRBV12-3/TRBV12-4 | CASSQPGQGARRAFYEQYF
TRBJ2-3 | 16 | TRBV21-1 | CANSKVAREEADTQYF
TRBJ2-1 | 16 | TRBV5-4 | CASRGLAGGLYNEQFF
TRBJ2-3 | 16 | TRBV28 | CASSRAQGLPTDTQYF
TRBJ1-2 | 13 | TRBV12-3/TRBV12-4 | CASSRQNNYGYTF
TRBJ2-7 | 12 | TRBV20-1 | CSAALGAYEQYF
TRBJ2-3 | 15 | TRBV28 | CASSPGVASTDTQYF
TRBJ1-2 | 13 | TRBV25-1 | CAIQLPGNYGYTF
TRBJ2-1 | 12 | TRBV2 | CASRDLRDEQFF
TRBJ2-3 | 13 | TRBV4-1 | CASSGLAADMQYF
TRBJ2-5 | 12 | TRBV7-9 | CASSPLRAEQYF
. | 14 | TRBV20-1 | CSARETGWFYEQYF
TRBJ1-4 | 16 | TRBV7-9 | CASRLSPGTGGEKLFF
TRBJ1-2 | 15 | TRBV12-3/TRBV12-4 | CASSRTGRTNYGYTF
TRBJ2-4 | 15 | TRBV4-1 | CASSQPGQAKNIQYF
TRBJ2-7 | 16 | TRBV3-1 | CASSQDLAVASYEQYF